The 6 T cell receptor beta chains below were found in one sample sequenced in a study of early T cells in non-severe SARS-CoV-2 infection. TCRdb passed the 5' RACE reads through MiXCR, listing each CDR3 protein once. The sample includes 26,000 or so distinct CDR3 sequences, about 4.5% of them seen just once. Source: whole blood, taken at baseline. The source of these receptors is an adult who was a healthcare worker with PCR-confirmed SARS-CoV-2 infection or an uninfected control (not recorded which).

This clonotype was detected ten times or more. The chain couples TRBV7-2 to TRBJ1-6; TRBD1 aligns across 7 bases. The CDR3 loop spans 16 amino acids. Germline V gene data show CDR1 as SGHTA and CDR2 as FQGNSA. The trim removed 0 bases at V and 7 bases at J, leaving 6 bases unmatched. The CDR3 reads CASSLAQPRGNSPLHF. The DNA for the CDR3 is TGTGCCAGCAGCTTAGCTCAGCCCAGGGGGAATTCACCCCTCCACTTT.

This clonotype counts as medium-sized. The chain carries TRBV5-1 and TRBJ2-5; 8 bases match TRBD1. V was pared by 6 bases and J by 1 base, with 11 bases of the junction left unmatched. Germline CDR1 reads SGHRS; CDR2 reads YFSETQ. The CDR3 runs 16 residues. This CDR3 reads CASTPKDREFQETQYF. The CDR3 region has the DNA TGCGCCAGCACCCCTAAGGACAGGGAGTTCCAAGAGACCCAGTACTTC. The variable domain in full, completed from reference TRBV5-1 and TRBJ2-5, reads KAGVTQTPRYLIKTRGQQVTLSCSPISGHRSVSWYQQTPGQGLQFLFEYFSETQRNKGNFPGRFSGRQFSNSRSEMNVSTLELGDSALYLCASTPKDREFQETQYFGPGTRLLVL.

This clonotype is labeled medium-sized (0.01 to 0.1%). The chain uses TRBV13 and TRBJ2-2, with a possible D match to TRBD2 (6 bases). Germline CDR1 PRHDT, CDR2 FYEKMQ (reference sequence). The CDR3 loop spans 15 amino acids. V was cut by 1 base and J by 4 bases, with 10 bases left in between. CDR3 sequence reads: CASSLDRGLTGELFF. CDR3 sequence (DNA): TGTGCCAGCAGCTTAGATCGGGGACTCACCGGGGAGCTGTTTTTT.

The rearrangement joins TRBV7-8 to TRBJ2-5; D is perhaps TRBD2 (6 bases). The CDR3 is 15 residues long. CDR1 and CDR2 from the germline V gene are SGHVS and FQNEAQ. Trimming took off 5 bases at V and 2 bases at J, with 15 bases between the two ends. DNA of the CDR3: TGTGCCAGCAGCACAAGGCAGGGAGGACAAGAGACCCAGTACTTC. Its protein product is CASSTRQGGQETQYF.

Many counts were recorded for this clonotype. The V gene is TRBV18, the J gene TRBJ2-7; D not resolved. V was trimmed by 3 bases and J by 6 bases, leaving 15 bases between them. This CDR3 has 14 amino acids. The germline gives CDR1 KGHSH, CDR2 LQKENI. The CDR3 DNA sequence: TGTGCCAGCTCACCGGCACATGCAGAGCGCGAGCAGTACTTC. It yields the protein CASSPAHAEREQYF. Together with reference TRBV18 and TRBJ2-7, the CDR3 gives the full variable domain: NAGVMQNPRHLVRRRGQEARLRCSPMKGHSHVYWYRQLPEEGLKFMVYLQKENIIDESGMPKERFSAEFPKEGPSILRIQQVVRGDSAAYFCASSPAHAEREQYFGPGTRLTVT.

This clonotype occurred many times. The J gene is TRBJ2-3, the V gene TRBV28; TRBD1 matches at 7 bases. Germline V gene data show CDR1 as MDHEN and CDR2 as SYDVKM. The V gene end was trimmed by 6 bases and the J gene end by 4 bases; junction bases not matched to a gene: 7. This CDR3 region has 14 residues. CDR3 sequence: CASSHGTAPDTQYF. Written as DNA, the CDR3 is TGTGCCAGCAGCCACGGGACAGCCCCAGATACGCAGTATTTT.